Presented here are 3 T cell receptor beta chains from one specimen sequenced in a study of PD-L1 blockade in urothelial cancer. Sequencing used immunoSEQ multiplex PCR; TCRdb keeps in-frame clones, though not all of them. The sample consists of 50,000 or so clones, around 83% of them appearing once. Documented time point: pretreatment peripheral blood. This specimen was PBMCs, taken around atezolizumab (anti-PD-L1) treatment. These receptors originate from a man aged 55-75 years with urothelial cancer.

The chain joins TRBV30 to TRBJ2-1; TRBD2 matches 8 bases. This CDR3 is built from 15 residues. Germline trimming cut 0 bases from V and 3 bases from J; bases unmatched to any gene: 4. Germline V gene lookup returns CDR1 GTSNPN and CDR2 SVGIG (reference sequence). CDR3 sequence (DNA): TGTGCCTGGAGTGTCTTAGCGGGGTACTACAATGAGCAGTTCTTC. It specifies CAWSVLAGYYNEQFF.

The chain uses TRBV5-1 and TRBJ1-1; tentatively, D is TRBD1 (5 bases). CDR1 SGHRS and CDR2 YFSETQ come from the germline V gene. V was clipped by 4 bases and J by 7 bases, with 11 bases between them. The CDR3 is 12 residues long. The CDR3 bases are TGCGCCAGCAGCACCGGGGGTGATGAAGCTTTCTTT. Its translation is CASSTGGDEAFF.

The chain couples TRBV2 to TRBJ2-2, with TRBD1 identical over 8 bases. V lost 6 bases and J lost 1; bases outside the gene matches: 4. The CDR3 is 15 residues long. Looked up from germline, CDR1 is SNHLY and CDR2 is FYNNEI. The CDR3 sequence: CASSLQGENTGELFF. Here the CDR3 DNA reads TGTGCCAGCAGCCTACAGGGGGAGAACACCGGGGAGCTGTTTTTT.